Listed here is a single TCR beta chain. The antigen remains unidentified. The repertoire was sequenced with immunoSEQ multiplex PCR; TCRdb's copy has only in-frame clones and lacks some. The sample carries roughly 84,000 clones, roughly 80% recorded once. This record comes from a study of memory CD4+ T cells and cytomegalovirus serostatus. Study overall: Healthy Belgian adult donors included about nine CMV-positive and around 25 CMV-negative people. Findings and caveats of the study: CMV serostatus prediction reached median AUC about 0.96, or 0.93 with US-trained model.

The sort gate was single viable CD3+CD4+CD8-CD45RO+ cells for memory CD4+ T cells. The CDR3 runs 14 residues. CDR1 SGDLS and CDR2 YYNGEE come from the germline V gene. The ends were cut back, 4 bases at V and 1 base at J, with 10 bases in the middle. V usage is TRBV9 and J usage is TRBJ2-3; no clear D. This TCR came from an adult in good health and CMV-seronegative. Sequenced input: memory CD4+ T cells from blood. The DNA for the CDR3 is TGTGCCAGCAGCTCTAGGCAGGGCACAGATACGCAGTATTTT. This translates into CASSSRQGTDTQYF.